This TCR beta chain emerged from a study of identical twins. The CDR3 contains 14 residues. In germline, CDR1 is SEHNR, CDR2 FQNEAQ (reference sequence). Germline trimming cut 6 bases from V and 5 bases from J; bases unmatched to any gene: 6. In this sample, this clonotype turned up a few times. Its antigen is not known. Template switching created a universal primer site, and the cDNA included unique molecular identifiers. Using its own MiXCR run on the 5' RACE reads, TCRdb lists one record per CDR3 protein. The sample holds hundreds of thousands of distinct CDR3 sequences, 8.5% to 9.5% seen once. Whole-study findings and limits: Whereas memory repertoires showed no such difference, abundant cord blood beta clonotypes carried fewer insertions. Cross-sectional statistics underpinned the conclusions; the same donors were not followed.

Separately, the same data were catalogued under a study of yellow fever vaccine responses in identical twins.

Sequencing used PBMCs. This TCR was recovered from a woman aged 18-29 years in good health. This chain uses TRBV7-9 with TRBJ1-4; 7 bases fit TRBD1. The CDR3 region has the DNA TGTGCCAGCAGAACTGGGACAGTAAATGAAAAACTGTTTTTT. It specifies CASRTGTVNEKLFF.